The sequence of this T cell receptor beta chain was determined in a study of shared clonotypes between healthy human individuals. General study findings and limits: The study found lower generation probabilities in non-shared clonotypes than in those shared by all four donors.

Points on this clone: No antigen is known for it.

Per the germline V gene, CDR1 is MGHDK and CDR2 is SYGVNS. Trimming took off 0 bases at V and 5 bases at J, with 23 bases between the two ends. This CDR3 region has 18 residues. Some clones are missing from TCRdb's copy, which holds only in-frame ones; the method was immunoSEQ multiplex PCR. The data show some 660,000 clones, around 73% seen once. The clonotype was recovered from a woman in her 30s in good health. Sequenced input: memory CD4+ T cells sorted from blood. The subset here: CD45RA-negative fraction. The V gene is TRBV25-1, the J gene TRBJ2-7; D is undetermined. CDR3 protein: CASSEYPTGGVEGHEQYF. CDR3 in DNA: TGTGCCAGCAGTGAATATCCAACCGGTGGGGTGGAAGGCCACGAGCAGTACTTC.